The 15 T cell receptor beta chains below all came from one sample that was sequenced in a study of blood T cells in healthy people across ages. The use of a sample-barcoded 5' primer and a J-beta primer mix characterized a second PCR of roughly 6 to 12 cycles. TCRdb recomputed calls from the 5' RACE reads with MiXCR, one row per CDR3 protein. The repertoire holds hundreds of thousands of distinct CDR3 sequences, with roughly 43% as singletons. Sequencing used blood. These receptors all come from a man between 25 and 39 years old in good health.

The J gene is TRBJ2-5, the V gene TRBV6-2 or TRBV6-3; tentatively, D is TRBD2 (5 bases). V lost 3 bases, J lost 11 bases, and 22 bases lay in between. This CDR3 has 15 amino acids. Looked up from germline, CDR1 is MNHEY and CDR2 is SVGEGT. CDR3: CASSYTAGHPLGQYF. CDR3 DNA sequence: TGTGCCAGCAGTTATACCGCGGGCCACCCCCTCGGGCAGTACTTC.

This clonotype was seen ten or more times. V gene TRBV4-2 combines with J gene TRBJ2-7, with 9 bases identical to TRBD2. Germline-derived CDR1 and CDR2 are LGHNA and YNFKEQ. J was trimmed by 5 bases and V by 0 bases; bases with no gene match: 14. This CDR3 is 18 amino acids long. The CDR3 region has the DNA TGTGCCAGCAGCCAAGATGCTCCCTCGGGCGGGGGGGCCAACGAGCAGTACTTC. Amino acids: CASSQDAPSGGGANEQYF.

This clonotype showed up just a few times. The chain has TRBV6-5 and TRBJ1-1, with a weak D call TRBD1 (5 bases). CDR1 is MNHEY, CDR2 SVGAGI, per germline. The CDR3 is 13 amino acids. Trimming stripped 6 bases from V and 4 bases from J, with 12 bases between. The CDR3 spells CASSRGPSTEAFF. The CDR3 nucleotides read TGTGCCAGCAGCCGGGGACCTAGCACTGAAGCTTTCTTT.

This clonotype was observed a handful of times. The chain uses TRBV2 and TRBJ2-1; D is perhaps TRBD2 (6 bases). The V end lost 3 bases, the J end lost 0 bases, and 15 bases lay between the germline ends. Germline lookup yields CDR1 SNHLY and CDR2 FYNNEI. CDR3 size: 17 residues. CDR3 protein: CASSDLRRGISYNEQFF. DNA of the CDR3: TGTGCCAGCAGTGACCTTAGGCGGGGCATCTCCTACAATGAGCAGTTCTTC.

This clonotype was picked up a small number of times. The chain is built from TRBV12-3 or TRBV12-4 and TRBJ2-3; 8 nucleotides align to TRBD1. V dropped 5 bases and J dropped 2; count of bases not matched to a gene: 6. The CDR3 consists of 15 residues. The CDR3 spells CASSLGQGNTDTQYF. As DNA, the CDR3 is TGTGCCAGCAGTCTAGGACAGGGAAACACAGATACGCAGTATTTT.

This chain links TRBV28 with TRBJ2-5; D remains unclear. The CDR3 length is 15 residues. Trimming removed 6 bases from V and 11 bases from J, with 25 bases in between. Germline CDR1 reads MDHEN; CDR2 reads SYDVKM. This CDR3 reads CASRKSRTANLGQYF. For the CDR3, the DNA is TGTGCCAGCAGAAAATCCCGGACGGCGAACCTAGGGCAGTACTTC.

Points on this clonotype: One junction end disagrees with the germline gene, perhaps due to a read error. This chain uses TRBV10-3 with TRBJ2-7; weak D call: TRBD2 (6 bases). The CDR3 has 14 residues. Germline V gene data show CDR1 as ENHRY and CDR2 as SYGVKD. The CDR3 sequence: CAISDSPGGDEQYF. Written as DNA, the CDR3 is TGCGCCATCAGTGATTCCCCCGGGGGAGACGAGCAGTACTTC.

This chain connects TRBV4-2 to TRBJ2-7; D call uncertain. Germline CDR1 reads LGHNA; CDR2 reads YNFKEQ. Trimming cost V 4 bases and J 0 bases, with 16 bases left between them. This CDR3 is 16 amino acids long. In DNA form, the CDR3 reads TGTGCCAGCAGCCCCCAATCGGCCGCTAGCTCCTACGAGCAGTACTTC. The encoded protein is CASSPQSAASSYEQYF.

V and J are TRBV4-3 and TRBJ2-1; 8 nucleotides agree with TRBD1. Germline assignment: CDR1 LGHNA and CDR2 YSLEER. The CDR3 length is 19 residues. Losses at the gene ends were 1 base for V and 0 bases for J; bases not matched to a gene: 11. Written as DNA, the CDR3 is TGCGCCAGCAGCCAAGCGGTCAGGGGGCTTTCGAGCTCCTACAATGAGCAGTTCTTC. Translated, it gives CASSQAVRGLSSSYNEQFF.

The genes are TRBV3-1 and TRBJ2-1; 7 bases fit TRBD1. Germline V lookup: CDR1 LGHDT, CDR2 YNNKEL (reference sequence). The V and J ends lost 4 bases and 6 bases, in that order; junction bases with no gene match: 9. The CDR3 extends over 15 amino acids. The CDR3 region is CASSPRAQGLNEQFF. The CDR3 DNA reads TGTGCCAGCAGCCCTAGAGCACAGGGGCTCAATGAGCAGTTCTTC.

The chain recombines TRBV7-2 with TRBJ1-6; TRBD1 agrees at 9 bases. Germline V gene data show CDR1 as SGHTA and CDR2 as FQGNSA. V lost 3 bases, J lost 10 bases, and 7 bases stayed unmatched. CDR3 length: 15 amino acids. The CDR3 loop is CASSFAGTGSSPLHF. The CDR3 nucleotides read TGTGCCAGCAGCTTTGCCGGGACAGGGTCCTCACCCCTCCACTTT.

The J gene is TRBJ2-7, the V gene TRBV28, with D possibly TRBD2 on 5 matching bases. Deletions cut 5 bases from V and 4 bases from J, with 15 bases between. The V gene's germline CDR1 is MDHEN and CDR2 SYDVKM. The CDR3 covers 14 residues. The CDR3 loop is CASSPRAAPYEQYF. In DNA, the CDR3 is TGTGCCAGCAGTCCACGAGCGGCCCCTTACGAGCAGTACTTC.

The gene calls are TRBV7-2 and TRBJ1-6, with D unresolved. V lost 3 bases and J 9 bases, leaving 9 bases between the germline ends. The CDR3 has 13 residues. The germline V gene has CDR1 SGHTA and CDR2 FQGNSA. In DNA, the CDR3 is TGTGCCAGCAGCTTCGGTAGGGCTTCACCCCTCCACTTT. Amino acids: CASSFGRASPLHF.

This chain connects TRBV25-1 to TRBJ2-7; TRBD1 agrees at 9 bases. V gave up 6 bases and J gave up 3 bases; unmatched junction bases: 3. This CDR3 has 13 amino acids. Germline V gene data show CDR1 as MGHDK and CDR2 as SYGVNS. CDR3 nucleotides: TGTGCCAGCAGGGTGACAGGGGGCTACGAGCAGTACTTC. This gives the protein CASRVTGGYEQYF.

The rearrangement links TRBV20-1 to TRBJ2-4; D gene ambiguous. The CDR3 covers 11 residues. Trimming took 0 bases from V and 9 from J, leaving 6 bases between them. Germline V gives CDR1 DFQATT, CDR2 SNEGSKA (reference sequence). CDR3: CSARDRGIQYF. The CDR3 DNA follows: TGCAGTGCTAGAGATCGAGGCATTCAGTACTTC.